This TCR beta chain derives from a study of blood T cell repertoires in COVID-19. Whole-study context: Researchers got acute and convalescent COVID-19 samples from the United States, Italy and Spain. Sample material is recorded as cDNA or gDNA derived from T cells, B-cell-depleted T cells, or PBMCs.

Authors' processing steps: Estimates of nucleated cell counts were drawn from the amplification of reference gene primers. Method: immunoSEQ multiplex PCR; TCRdb's copy keeps in-frame clones and lacks some. V and J calls and clone size come straight from that table; D and trimming were deduced from the DNA. The repertoire holds some 150,000 clones, with over 60% as singletons. Germline V gene lookup returns CDR1 LNHDA and CDR2 SQIVND (reference sequence). The CDR3 is 15 amino acids. V shed 6 bases, J shed 2 bases, and the junction held 7 bases outside the gene matches. The chain combines TRBV19 with TRBJ2-7, with 10 bases fitting TRBD1. Source material: peripheral blood. This clonotype was obtained from a man older than 75 with acute or convalescent COVID-19. For the CDR3, the DNA is TGTGCCAGTAGCCTCCCGGGACAGGGGACCTACGAGCAGTACTTC. Translating gives CASSLPGQGTYEQYF.